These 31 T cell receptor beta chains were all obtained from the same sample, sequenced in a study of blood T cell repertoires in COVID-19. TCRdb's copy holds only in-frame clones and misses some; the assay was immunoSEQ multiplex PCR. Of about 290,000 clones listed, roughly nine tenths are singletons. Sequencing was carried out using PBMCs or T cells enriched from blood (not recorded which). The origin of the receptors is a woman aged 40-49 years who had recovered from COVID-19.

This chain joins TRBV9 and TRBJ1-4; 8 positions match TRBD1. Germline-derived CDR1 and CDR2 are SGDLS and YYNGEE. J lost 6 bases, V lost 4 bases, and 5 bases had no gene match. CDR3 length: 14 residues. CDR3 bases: TGTGCCAGCAGCTCGGGACAGGTATATGAAAAACTGTTTTTT. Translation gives CASSSGQVYEKLFF. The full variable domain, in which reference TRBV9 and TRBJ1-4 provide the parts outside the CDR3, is DSGVTQTPKHLITATGQRVTLRCSPRSGDLSVYWYQQSLDQGLQFLIQYYNGEERAKGNILERFSAQQFPDLHSELNLSSLELGDSALYFCASSSGQVYEKLFFGSGTQLSVL.

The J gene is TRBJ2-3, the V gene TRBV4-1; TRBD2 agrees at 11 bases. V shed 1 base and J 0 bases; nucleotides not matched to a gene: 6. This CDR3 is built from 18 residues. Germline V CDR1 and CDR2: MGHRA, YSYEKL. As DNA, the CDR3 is TGCGCCAGCAGCCAAGGACTAGCGGGAATCTCTAGCACAGATACGCAGTATTTT. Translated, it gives CASSQGLAGISSTDTQYF.

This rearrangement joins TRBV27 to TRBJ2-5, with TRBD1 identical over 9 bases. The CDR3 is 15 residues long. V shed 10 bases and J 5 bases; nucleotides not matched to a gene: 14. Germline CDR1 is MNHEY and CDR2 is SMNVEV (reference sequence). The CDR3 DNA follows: TGTGCCATCCCGCCGGGACAGGGTTACCGGGAGACCCAGTACTTC. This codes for CAIPPGQGYRETQYF.

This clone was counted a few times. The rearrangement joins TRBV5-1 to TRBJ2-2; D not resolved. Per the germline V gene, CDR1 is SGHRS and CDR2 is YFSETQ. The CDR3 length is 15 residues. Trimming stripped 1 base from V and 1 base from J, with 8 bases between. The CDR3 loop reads CASSLPGGNTGELFF. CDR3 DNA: TGCGCCAGCAGCTTGCCGGGTGGGAACACCGGGGAGCTGTTTTTT.

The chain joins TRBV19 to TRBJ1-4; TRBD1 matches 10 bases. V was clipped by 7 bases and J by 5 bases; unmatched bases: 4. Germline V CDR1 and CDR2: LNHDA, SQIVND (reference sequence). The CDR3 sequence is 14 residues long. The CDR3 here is CASNSGQGNEKLFF. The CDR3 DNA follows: TGTGCCAGTAATTCGGGACAGGGGAATGAAAAACTGTTTTTT.

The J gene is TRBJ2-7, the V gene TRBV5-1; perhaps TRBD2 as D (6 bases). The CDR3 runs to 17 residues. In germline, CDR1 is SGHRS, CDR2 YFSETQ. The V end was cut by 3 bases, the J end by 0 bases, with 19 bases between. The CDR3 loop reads CASSSGRGGKSSYEQYF. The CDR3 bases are TGCGCCAGCAGCTCGGGGCGGGGCGGAAAAAGCTCCTACGAGCAGTACTTC.

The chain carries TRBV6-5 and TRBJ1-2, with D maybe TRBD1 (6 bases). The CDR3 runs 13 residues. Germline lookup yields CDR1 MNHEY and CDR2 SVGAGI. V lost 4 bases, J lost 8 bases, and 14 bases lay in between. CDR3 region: CASSWARTDGYTF. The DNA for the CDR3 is TGTGCCAGCAGTTGGGCCAGGACAGACGGCTACACCTTC.

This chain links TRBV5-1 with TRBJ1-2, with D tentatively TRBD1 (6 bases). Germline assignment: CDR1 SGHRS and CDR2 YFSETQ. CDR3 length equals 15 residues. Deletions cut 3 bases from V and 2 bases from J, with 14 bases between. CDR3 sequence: CASSSYDTGNYGYTF. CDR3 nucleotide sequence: TGCGCCAGCAGCTCCTATGACACAGGGAACTATGGCTACACCTTC. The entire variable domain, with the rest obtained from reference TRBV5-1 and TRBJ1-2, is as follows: KAGVTQTPRYLIKTRGQQVTLSCSPISGHRSVSWYQQTPGQGLQFLFEYFSETQRNKGNFPGRFSGRQFSNSRSEMNVSTLELGDSALYLCASSSYDTGNYGYTFGSGTRLTVV.

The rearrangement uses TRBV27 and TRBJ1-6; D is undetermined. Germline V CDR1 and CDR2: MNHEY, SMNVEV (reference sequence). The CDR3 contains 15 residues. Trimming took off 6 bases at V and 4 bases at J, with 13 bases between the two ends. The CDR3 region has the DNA TGTGCCAGCAGAGCTAGTTGGCAGTATAATTCACCCCTCCACTTT. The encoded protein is CASRASWQYNSPLHF.

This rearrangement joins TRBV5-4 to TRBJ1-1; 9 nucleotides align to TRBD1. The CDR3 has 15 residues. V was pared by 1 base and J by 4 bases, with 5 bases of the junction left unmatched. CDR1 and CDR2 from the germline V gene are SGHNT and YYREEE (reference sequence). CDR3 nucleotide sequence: TGTGCCAGCAGCTTGACAGGGGGCGCCGGCACTGAAGCTTTCTTT. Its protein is CASSLTGGAGTEAFF. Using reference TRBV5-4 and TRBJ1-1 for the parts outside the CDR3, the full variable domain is ETGVTQSPTHLIKTRGQQVTLRCSSQSGHNTVSWYQQALGQGPQFIFQYYREEENGRGNFPPRFSGLQFPNYSSELNVNALELDDSALYLCASSLTGGAGTEAFFGQGTRLTVV.

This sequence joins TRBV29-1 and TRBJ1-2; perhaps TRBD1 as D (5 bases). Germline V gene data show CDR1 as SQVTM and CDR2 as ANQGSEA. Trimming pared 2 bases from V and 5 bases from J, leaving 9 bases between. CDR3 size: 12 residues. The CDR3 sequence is CSVEPGRYGYTF. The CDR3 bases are TGCAGCGTTGAACCAGGGAGGTATGGCTACACCTTC.

Here the CDR3 reads CASSRSRGAGPGANVLTF. DNA for the CDR3: TGTGCCAGCAGCCGGTCCAGGGGGGCAGGCCCTGGGGCCAACGTCCTGACTTTC. The V and J genes are TRBV5-8 and TRBJ2-6; perhaps TRBD1 as D (7 bases). The CDR3 covers 18 residues. The V gene lost 4 bases and the J gene lost 2 bases, with 19 bases spanning the gap. Germline V gene data show CDR1 as SGHTS and CDR2 as YDEGEE. Drawing the rest from reference TRBV5-8 and TRBJ2-6, the complete variable domain is EAGVTQSPTHLIKTRGQQATLRCSPISGHTSVYWYQQALGLGLQFLLWYDEGEERNRGNFPPRFSGRQFPNYSSELNVNALELEDSALYLCASSRSRGAGPGANVLTFGAGSRLTVL.

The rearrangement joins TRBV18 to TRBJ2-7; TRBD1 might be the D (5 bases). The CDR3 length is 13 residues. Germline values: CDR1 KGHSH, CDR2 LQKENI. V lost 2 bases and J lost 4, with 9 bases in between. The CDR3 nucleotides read TGTGCCAGCTCACCATCAGGGTTGTACGAGCAGTACTTC. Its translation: CASSPSGLYEQYF. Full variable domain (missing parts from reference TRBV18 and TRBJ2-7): NAGVMQNPRHLVRRRGQEARLRCSPMKGHSHVYWYRQLPEEGLKFMVYLQKENIIDESGMPKERFSAEFPKEGPSILRIQQVVRGDSAAYFCASSPSGLYEQYFGPGTRLTVT.

This chain's CDR3 is CASSIGQSFNQPQHF. The CDR3 nucleotides are TGTGCCAGTAGTATCGGACAGTCTTTCAATCAGCCCCAGCATTTT. V usage is TRBV19 and J usage is TRBJ1-5, with D perhaps matching TRBD1 (6 bases). CDR1 is LNHDA and CDR2 is SQIVND in the germline V gene (reference sequence). With 3 bases removed from V and 3 bases from J, the gap between germline ends came to 12 bases. There are 15 residues in the CDR3.

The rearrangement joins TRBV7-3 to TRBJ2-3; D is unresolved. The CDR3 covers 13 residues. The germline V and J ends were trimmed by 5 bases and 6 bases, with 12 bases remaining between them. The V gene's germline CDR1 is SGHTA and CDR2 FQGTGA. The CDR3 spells CASSPTKWDTQYF. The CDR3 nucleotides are TGTGCCAGCAGCCCCACAAAGTGGGATACGCAGTATTTT.

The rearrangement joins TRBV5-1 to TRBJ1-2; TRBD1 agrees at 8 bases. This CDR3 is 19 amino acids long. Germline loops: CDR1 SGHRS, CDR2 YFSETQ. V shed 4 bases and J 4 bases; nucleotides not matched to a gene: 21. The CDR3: CASSPRPTGQAGLRYGYTF. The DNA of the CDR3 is TGCGCCAGCAGCCCCCGCCCTACGGGACAGGCAGGACTACGCTATGGCTACACCTTC.

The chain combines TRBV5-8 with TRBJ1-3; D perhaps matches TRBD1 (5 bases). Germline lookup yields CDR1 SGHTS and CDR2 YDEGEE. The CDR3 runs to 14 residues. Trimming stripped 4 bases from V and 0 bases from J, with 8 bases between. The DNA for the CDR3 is TGTGCCAGCAGCGCAGGGCACTCTGGAAACACCATATATTTT. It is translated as CASSAGHSGNTIYF.

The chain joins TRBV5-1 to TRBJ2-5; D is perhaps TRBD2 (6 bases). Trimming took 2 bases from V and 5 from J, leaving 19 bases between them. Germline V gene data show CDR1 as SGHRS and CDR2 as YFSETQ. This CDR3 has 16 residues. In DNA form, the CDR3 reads TGCGCCAGCAGCTTATGGGACTCTACCCGAATGGAGACCCAGTACTTC. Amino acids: CASSLWDSTRMETQYF. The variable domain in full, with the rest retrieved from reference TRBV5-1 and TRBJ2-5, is KAGVTQTPRYLIKTRGQQVTLSCSPISGHRSVSWYQQTPGQGLQFLFEYFSETQRNKGNFPGRFSGRQFSNSRSEMNVSTLELGDSALYLCASSLWDSTRMETQYFGPGTRLLVL.

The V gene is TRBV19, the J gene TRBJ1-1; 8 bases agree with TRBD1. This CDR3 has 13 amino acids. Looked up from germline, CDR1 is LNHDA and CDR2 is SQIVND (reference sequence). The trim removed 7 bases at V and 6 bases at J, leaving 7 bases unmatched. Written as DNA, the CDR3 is TGTGCCAGTAAACACAGGGGGTACGCTGAAGCTTTCTTT. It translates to CASKHRGYAEAFF.

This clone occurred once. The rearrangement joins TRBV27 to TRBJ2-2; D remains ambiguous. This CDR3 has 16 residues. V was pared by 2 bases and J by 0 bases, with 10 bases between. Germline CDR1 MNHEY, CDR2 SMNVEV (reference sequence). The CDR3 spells CASSLLGDPNTGELFF. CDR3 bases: TGTGCCAGCAGTTTACTAGGCGATCCGAACACCGGGGAGCTGTTTTTT.

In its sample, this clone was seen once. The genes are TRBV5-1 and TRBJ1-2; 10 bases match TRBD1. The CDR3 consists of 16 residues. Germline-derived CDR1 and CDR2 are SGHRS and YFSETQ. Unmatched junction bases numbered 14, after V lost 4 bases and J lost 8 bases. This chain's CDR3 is CASSTGQGTTKEGYTF. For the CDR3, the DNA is TGCGCCAGCAGCACGGGACAGGGGACGACTAAAGAGGGCTACACCTTC.

The CDR3 DNA follows: TGCGCCAGCAGGCGTTTTACAGGGGAAGGTGGAAACACCATATATTTT. This sequence encodes CASRRFTGEGGNTIYF. The chain links TRBV5-1 to TRBJ1-3; 7 bases are a match to TRBD1. The CDR3 length is 16 residues. Trimming took 5 bases from V and 3 from J; bases not matched to a gene: 11. CDR1 is SGHRS and CDR2 is YFSETQ in the germline V gene.

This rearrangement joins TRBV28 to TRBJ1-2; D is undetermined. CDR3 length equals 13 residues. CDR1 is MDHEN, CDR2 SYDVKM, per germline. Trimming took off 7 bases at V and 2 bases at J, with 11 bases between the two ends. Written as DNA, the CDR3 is TGTGCCAGCACCCCGGAGGCGAACTATGGCTACACCTTC. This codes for CASTPEANYGYTF.

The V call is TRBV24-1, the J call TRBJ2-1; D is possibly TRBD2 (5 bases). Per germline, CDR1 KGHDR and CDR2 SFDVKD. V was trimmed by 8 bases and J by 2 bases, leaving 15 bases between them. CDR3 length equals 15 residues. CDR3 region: CATTPLGRTYNEQFF. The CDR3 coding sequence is TGTGCCACCACTCCTCTGGGGAGAACCTACAATGAGCAGTTCTTC.

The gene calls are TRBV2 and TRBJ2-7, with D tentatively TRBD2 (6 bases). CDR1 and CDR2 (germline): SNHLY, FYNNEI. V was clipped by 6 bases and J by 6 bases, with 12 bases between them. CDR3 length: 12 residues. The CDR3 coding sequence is TGTGCCAGCAGCTGGACGGGGGTCGAGCAGTACTTC. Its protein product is CASSWTGVEQYF.

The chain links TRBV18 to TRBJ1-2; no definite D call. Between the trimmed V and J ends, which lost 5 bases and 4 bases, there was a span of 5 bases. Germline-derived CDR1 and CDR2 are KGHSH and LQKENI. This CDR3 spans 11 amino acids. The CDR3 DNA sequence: TGTGCCAGCTCAGCCAGCTATGGCTACACCTTC. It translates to CASSASYGYTF.

The CDR3 DNA sequence: TGTGCCAGCAGCGAGGCCCCCACAGGGGCTTCTTCTGGAAACACCATATATTTT. Translated, it gives CASSEAPTGASSGNTIYF. The chain recombines TRBV9 with TRBJ1-3; 7 bases fit TRBD1. The junction had 13 bases not matched to a gene; V was cut back by 3 bases and J by 1 base. Per germline, CDR1 SGDLS and CDR2 YYNGEE. The CDR3 spans 18 residues.

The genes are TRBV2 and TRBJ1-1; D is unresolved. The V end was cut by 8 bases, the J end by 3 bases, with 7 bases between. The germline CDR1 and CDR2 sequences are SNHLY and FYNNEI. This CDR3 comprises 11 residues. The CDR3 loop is CASGEYTEAFF. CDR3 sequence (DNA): TGTGCCAGCGGGGAGTACACTGAAGCTTTCTTT.

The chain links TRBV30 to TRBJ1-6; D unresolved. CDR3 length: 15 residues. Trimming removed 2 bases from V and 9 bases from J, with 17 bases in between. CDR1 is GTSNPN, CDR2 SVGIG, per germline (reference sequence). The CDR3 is CAWSLTRVARSPLHF. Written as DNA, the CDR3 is TGTGCCTGGAGTCTCACCCGGGTAGCCCGTTCACCCCTCCACTTT.

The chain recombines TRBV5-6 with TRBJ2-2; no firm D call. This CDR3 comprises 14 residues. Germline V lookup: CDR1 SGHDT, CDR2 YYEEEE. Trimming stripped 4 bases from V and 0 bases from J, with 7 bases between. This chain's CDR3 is CASSLLANTGELFF. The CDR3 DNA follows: TGTGCCAGCAGCCTACTCGCGAACACCGGGGAGCTGTTTTTT.

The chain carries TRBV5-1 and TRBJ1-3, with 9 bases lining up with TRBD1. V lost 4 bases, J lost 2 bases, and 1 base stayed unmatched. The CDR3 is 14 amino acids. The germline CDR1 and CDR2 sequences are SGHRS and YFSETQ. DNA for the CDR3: TGCGCCAGCAGCGACAGGGGGACTGGAAACACCATATATTTT. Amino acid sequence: CASSDRGTGNTIYF.